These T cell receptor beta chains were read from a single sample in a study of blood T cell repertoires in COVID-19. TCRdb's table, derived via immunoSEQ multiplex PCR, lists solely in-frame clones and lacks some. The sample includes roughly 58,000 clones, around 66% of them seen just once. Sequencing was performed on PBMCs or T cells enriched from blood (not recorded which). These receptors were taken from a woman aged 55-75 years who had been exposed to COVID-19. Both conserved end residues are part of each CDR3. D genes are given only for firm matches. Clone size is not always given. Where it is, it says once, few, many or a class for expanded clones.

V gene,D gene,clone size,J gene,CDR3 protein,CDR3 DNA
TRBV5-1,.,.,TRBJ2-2,CASSLDPRGTGELFF,TGCGCCAGCAGCTTGGACCCCCGGGGCACCGGGGAGCTGTTTTTT
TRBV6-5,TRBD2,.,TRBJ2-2,CASSRSGSGTGELFF,TGTGCCAGCAGTCGTAGCGGGAGCGGCACCGGGGAGCTGTTTTTT
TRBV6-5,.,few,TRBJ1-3,CASSPIGGSGNTIYF,TGTGCCAGCAGTCCTATAGGCGGCTCTGGAAACACCATATATTTT
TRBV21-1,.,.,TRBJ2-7,CASSAPSCEQYF,TGTGCCAGCAGCGCGCCGAGTTGCGAGCAGTACTTC
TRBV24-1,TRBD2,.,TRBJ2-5,CATSDFGSGGRTQYF,TGTGCCACCAGTGATTTCGGTAGCGGGGGGAGGACCCAGTACTTC
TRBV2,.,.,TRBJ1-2,CASSESPTFRGGYTF,TGTGCCAGCAGTGAATCTCCCACTTTCAGGGGTGGCTACACCTTC
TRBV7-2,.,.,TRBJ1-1,CASSLAAGARTEAFF,TGTGCCAGCAGCTTAGCGGCGGGGGCTCGCACTGAAGCTTTCTTT
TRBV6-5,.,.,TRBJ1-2,CASSFGGSYGYTF,TGTGCCAGCAGTTTTGGGGGGAGCTATGGCTACACCTTC
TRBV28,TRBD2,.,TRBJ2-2,CASSLRVLAGVGKLFF,TGTGCCAGCAGTTTAAGGGTTCTAGCGGGAGTGGGGAAGCTGTTTTTT
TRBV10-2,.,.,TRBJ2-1,CASSPDLRQLRSSYNEQFF,TGCGCCAGCAGCCCCGACCTTAGACAGCTCCGAAGCTCCTACAATGAGCAGTTCTTC
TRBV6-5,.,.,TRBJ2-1,CASSSQGGPVRDEQFF,TGTGCCAGCAGTTCCCAGGGGGGCCCGGTTCGCGATGAGCAGTTCTTC
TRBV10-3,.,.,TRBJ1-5,CAISEYFPRESNQPQHF,TGTGCCATCAGCGAGTACTTTCCCAGGGAAAGCAATCAGCCCCAGCATTTT
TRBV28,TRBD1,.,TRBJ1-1,CASSFRGRGNTEAFF,TGTGCCAGCAGTTTCAGGGGGCGCGGGAACACTGAAGCTTTCTTT
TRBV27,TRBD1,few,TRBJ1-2,CASRSQGSYGYTF,TGTGCCAGCAGATCACAGGGGAGCTATGGCTACACCTTC
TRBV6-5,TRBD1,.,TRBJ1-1,CASGQAMNTEAFF,TGTGCCAGCGGACAGGCCATGAACACTGAAGCTTTCTTT
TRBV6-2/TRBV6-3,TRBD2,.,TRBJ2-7,CASSYGPGGYEQYF,TGTGCCAGCAGTTACGGGCCGGGGGGGTACGAGCAGTACTTC
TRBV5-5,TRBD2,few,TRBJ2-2,CASTYLAGVAGELFF,TGTGCCAGCACTTATCTAGCGGGAGTGGCCGGGGAGCTGTTTTTT
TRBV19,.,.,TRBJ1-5,CASTESTGYQPQHF,TGTGCCAGTACCGAAAGTACAGGGTATCAGCCCCAGCATTTT
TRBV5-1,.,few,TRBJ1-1,CASSLDRKSTEAFF,TGCGCCAGCAGCTTGGATCGTAAGAGCACTGAAGCTTTCTTT
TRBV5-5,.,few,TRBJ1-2,CASSLAGYGYTF,TGTGCCAGCAGCTTGGCAGGGTATGGCTACACCTTC
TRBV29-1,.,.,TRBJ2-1,CSVQATGNEQFF,TGCAGCGTTCAGGCAACAGGCAATGAGCAGTTCTTC
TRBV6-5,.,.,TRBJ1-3,CASSLGATDGNTIYF,TGTGCCAGCAGCCTGGGGGCAACGGATGGAAACACCATATATTTT
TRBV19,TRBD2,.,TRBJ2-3,CASSIGGLAGGPTDTQYF,TGTGCCAGTAGTATAGGGGGACTAGCGGGAGGCCCCACAGATACGCAGTATTTT
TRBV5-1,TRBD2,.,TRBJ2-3,CASSVRGGVSDTQYF,TGCGCCAGCAGCGTCCGGGGGGGTGTGTCAGATACGCAGTATTTT
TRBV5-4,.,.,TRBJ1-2,CASSSAGGPGYTF,TGTGCCAGCAGCTCTGCGGGGGGCCCCGGCTACACCTTC
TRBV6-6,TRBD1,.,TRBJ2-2,CASRKPGTGGSGELFF,TGTGCCAGCAGGAAACCCGGGACAGGGGGCTCCGGGGAGCTGTTTTTT
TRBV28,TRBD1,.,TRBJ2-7,CASIDRVSEQYF,TGTGCCAGCATCGACAGGGTGAGCGAGCAGTACTTC
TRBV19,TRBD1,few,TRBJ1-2,CASSSTGNIGGYTF,TGTGCCAGTAGTTCGACAGGGAATATTGGCGGCTACACCTTC
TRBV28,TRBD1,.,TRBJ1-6,CASSRQGLSPLHF,TGTGCCAGCAGCCGACAGGGGCTTTCACCCCTCCACTTT
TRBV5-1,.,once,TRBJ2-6,CASSSGTGSSGANVLTF,TGCGCCAGCAGCAGCGGCACTGGCAGCTCTGGGGCCAACGTCCTGACTTTC
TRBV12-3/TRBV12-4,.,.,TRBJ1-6,CASSPGWNSPLHF,TGTGCCAGCAGCCCCGGGTGGAATTCACCCCTCCACTTT
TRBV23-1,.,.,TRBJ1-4,CASSQSSAEAPNEKLFF,TGCGCCAGCAGTCAATCGTCCGCTGAGGCCCCTAATGAAAAACTGTTTTTT
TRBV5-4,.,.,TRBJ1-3,CASSLDGVIGDTIYF,TGTGCCAGCAGCTTGGACGGGGTCATAGGAGACACCATATATTTT
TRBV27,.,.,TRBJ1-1,CASSFLGPPGEAFF,TGTGCCAGCAGTTTCCTAGGGCCACCGGGAGAAGCTTTCTTT
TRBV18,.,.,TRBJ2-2,CASSPPSTGELFF,TGTGCCAGCTCACCACCCAGCACCGGGGAGCTGTTTTTT
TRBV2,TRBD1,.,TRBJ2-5,CASCRDRGETQYF,TGTGCCAGCTGCCGGGACAGGGGAGAGACCCAGTACTTC
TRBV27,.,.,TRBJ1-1,CASSRSGVRNTEAFF,TGTGCCAGCAGTAGGTCAGGGGTTCGGAACACTGAAGCTTTCTTT
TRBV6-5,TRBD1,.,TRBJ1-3,CAVHRQGQGNTIYF,TGTGCCGTACATCGACAGGGGCAAGGAAACACCATATATTTT
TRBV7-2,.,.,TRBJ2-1,CASSLVEEQFF,TGTGCCAGCAGCTTAGTAGAAGAGCAGTTCTTC